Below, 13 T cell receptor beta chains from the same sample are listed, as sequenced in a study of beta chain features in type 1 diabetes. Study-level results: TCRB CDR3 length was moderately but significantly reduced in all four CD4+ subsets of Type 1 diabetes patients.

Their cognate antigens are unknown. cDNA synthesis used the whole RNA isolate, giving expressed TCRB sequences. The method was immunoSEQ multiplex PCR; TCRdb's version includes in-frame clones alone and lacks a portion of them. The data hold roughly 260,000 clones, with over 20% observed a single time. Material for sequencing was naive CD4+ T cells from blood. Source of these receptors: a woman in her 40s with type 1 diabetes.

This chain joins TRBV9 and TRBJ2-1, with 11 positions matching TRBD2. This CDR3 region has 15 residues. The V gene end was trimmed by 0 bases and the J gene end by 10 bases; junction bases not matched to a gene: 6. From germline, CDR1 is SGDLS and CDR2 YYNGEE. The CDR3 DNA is TGTGCCAGCAGCGTAGTTAGCGGGGGGGGAGGAGAGCAGTTCTTC. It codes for CASSVVSGGGGEQFF.

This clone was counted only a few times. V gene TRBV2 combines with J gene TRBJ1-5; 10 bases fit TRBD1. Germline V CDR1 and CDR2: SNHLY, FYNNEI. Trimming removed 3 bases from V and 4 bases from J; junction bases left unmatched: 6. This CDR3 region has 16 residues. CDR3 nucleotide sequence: TGTGCCAGCAGTGATGGGTCGGACAGGGGGAATCAGCCCCAGCATTTT. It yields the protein CASSDGSDRGNQPQHF.

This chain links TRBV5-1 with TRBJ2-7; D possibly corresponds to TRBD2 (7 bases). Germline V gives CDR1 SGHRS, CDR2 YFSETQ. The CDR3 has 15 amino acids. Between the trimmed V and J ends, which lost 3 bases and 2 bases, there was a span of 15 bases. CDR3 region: CASSSTGRGTYEQYF. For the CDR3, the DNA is TGCGCCAGCAGCTCCACAGGGAGGGGAACCTACGAGCAGTACTTC.

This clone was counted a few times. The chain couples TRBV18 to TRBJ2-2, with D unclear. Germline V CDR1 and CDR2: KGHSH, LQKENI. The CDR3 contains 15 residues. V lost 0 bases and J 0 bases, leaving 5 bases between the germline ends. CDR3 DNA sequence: TGTGCCAGCTCACCACCGGCAGCGAACACCGGGGAGCTGTTTTTT. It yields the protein CASSPPAANTGELFF.

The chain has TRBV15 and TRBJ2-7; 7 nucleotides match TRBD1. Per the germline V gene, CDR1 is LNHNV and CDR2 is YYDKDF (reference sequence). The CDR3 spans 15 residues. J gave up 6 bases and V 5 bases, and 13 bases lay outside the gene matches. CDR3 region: CATSSPKTGLGEQYF. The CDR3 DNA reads TGTGCCACCAGCTCCCCGAAGACAGGGTTGGGCGAGCAGTACTTC.

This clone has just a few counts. CDR3 sequence (DNA): TGCGCCAGCAGCTTGGGACAGCTCTCGAGGGAGACCCAGTACTTC. It yields the protein CASSLGQLSRETQYF. This chain connects TRBV5-1 to TRBJ2-5; tentatively, D is TRBD1 (5 bases). CDR3 length: 15 residues. V dropped 0 bases and J dropped 5 bases, with 14 bases sitting between them. Germline CDR1 is SGHRS and CDR2 is YFSETQ.

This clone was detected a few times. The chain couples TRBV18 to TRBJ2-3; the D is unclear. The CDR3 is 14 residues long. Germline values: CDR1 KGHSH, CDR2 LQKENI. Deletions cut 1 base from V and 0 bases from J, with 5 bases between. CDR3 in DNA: TGTGCCAGCTCACCACGAGCAAGCACAGATACGCAGTATTTT. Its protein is CASSPRASTDTQYF.

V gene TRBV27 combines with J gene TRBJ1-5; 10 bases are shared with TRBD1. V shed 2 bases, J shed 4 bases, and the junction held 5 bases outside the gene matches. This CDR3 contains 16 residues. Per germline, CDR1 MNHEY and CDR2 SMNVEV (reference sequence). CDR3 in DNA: TGTGCCAGCAGTTTAGGGACAGGGGTGAGGAATCAGCCCCAGCATTTT. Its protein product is CASSLGTGVRNQPQHF.

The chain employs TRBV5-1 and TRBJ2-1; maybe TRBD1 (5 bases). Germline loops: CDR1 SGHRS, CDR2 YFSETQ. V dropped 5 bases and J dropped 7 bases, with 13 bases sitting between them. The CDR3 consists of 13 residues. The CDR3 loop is CASRPRVINEQFF. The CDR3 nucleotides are TGCGCCAGCAGGCCCAGGGTCATAAATGAGCAGTTCTTC.

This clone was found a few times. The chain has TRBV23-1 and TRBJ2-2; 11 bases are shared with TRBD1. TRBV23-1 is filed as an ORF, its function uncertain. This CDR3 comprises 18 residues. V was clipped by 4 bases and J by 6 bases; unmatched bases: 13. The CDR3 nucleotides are TGCGCCAGCAGTCGACTACCGAGGGGGGGACAGGGGGCCGGGGAGCTGTTTTTT. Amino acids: CASSRLPRGGQGAGELFF.

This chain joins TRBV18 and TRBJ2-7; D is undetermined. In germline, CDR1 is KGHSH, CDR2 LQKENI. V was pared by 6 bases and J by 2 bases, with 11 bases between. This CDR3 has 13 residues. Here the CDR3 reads CASSQDNTYEQYF. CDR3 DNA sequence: TGTGCCAGCTCTCAAGACAATACCTACGAGCAGTACTTC.

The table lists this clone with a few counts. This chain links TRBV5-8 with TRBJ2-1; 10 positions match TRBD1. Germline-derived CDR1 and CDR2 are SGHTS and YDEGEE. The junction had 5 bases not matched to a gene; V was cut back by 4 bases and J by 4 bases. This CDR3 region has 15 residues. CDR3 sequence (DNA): TGTGCCAGCAGCCCTGGGACAGGGGAATACAATGAGCAGTTCTTC. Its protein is CASSPGTGEYNEQFF.

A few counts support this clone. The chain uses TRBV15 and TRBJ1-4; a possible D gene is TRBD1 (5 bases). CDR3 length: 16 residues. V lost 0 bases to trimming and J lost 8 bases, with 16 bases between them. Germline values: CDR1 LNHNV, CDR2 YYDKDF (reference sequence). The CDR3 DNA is TGTGCCACCAGCAGAGATCGGGCAGGGATGCGGGAAAAACTGTTTTTT. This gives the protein CATSRDRAGMREKLFF. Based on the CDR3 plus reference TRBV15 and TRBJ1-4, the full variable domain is DAMVIQNPRYQVTQFGKPVTLSCSQTLNHNVMYWYQQKSSQAPKLLFHYYDKDFNNEADTPDNFQSRRPNTSFCFLDIRSPGLGDTAMYLCATSRDRAGMREKLFFGSGTQLSVL.